This TCR beta chain was recovered during a study of blood T cells in healthy people across ages. Through a sample-barcoded 5' primer and a J-beta primer mix, a second PCR was run for 7 to 11 cycles. A template-switch adaptor that had 12 random nucleotides put a tag on each cDNA molecule. TCRdb processed the 5' RACE reads anew with MiXCR; each CDR3 protein has one entry. The sample has some 1.5 million distinct CDR3 sequences, 25% to 30% seen once; the top ten hold roughly 8.2%. Study outcomes and limitations: Across the age range, TCR beta diversity per million T cells fell in a roughly linear way.

Every participating donor contributed approximately 9.5 milliliters of peripheral blood through a draw. Germline CDR1 and CDR2: SGHAT and FQNNGV. Trimming shortened V by 3 bases and J by 1 base, and 12 bases separated the two germline ends. This CDR3 has 16 amino acids. Of note for this clonotype: Its specificity is not known.

The clonotype comes from a woman between 25 and 40 years old in good health. Material: blood. The chain couples TRBV11-2 to TRBJ2-2, with D possibly matching TRBD1 (5 bases). The CDR3 sequence: CASSFRPGMNTGELFF. DNA for the CDR3: TGTGCCAGCAGCTTTCGTCCAGGGATGAACACCGGGGAGCTGTTTTTT.